This T cell receptor beta chain was identified in a study of identical twins. This clonotype was seen only a few times. TCRdb reprocessed the 5' RACE reads via MiXCR and lists one record per CDR3 protein. The sample lists hundreds of thousands of distinct CDR3 sequences, 15% to 20% occurring once. All donors were healthy Caucasians. Separately, the same data were catalogued under a study of T cells expressing NK-cell markers. As that study records: Of the CD8+ T cell pool in about 6 donors, about 1.0-7.5% was accounted for by dominant NKG2C+ clonotypes. The CD3+CD56-NKG2C+ fraction of several donors was also led by these clonotypes.

The source of this sequence is a young woman in good health. Sequencing was performed on PBMCs.

The CDR3 coding sequence is TGTGCCAGCAGCCCACAGGCGGGACCCCTCCAGACCCAGTACTTC. Translation: CASSPQAGPLQTQYF. The chain uses TRBV7-2 and TRBJ2-5, with a weak D call TRBD2 (6 bases). Per the germline V gene, CDR1 is SGHTA and CDR2 is FQGNSA. V lost 5 bases, J lost 6 bases, and 19 bases lay in between. The CDR3 extends over 15 amino acids.